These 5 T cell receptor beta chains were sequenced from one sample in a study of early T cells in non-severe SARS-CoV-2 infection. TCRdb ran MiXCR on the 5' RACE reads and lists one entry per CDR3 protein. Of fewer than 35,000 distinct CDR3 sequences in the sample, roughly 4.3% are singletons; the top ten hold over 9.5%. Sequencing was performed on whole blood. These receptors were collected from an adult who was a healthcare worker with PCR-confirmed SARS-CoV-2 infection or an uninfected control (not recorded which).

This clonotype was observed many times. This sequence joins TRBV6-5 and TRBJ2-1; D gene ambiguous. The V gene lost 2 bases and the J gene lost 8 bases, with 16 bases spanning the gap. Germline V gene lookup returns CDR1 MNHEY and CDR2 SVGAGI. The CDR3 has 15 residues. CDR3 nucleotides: TGTGCCAGCAGTTACGAGCCGGAGTACATGTATGAGCAGTTCTTC. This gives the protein CASSYEPEYMYEQFF.

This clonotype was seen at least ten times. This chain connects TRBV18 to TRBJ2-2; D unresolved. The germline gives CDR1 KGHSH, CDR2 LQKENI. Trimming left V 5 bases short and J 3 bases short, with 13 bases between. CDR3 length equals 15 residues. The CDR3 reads CASSVTNTYTGELFF. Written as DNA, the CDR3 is TGTGCCAGCTCAGTGACCAACACCTACACCGGGGAGCTGTTTTTT.

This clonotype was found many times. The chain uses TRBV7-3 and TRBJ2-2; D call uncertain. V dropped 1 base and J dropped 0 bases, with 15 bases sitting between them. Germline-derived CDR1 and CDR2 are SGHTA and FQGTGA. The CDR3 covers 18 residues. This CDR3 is CASSLKGKAKTNTGELFF. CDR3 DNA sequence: TGTGCCAGCAGCTTAAAAGGGAAAGCCAAAACGAACACCGGGGAGCTGTTTTTT.

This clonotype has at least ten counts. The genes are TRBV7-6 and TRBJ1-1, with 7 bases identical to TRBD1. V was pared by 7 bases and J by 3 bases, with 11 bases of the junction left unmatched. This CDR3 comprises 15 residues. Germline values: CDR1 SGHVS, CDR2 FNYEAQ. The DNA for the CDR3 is TGTGCCAGCATCGCCATCCCAGGGGGGCACACTGAAGCTTTCTTT. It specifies CASIAIPGGHTEAFF.

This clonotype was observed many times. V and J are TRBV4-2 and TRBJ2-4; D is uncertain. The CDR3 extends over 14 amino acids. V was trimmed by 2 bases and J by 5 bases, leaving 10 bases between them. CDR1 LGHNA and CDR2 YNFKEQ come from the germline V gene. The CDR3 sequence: CASSQPRGENIQYF. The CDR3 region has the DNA TGTGCCAGCAGCCAACCGCGAGGAGAAAACATTCAGTACTTC.